This T cell receptor beta chain stems from a study of cytomegalovirus exposure and HLA in healthy donors. Concerning this clone itself: The antigen remains unidentified.

Study-wide points: TCR beta V- and J-gene trimming was later associated with a missense DCLRE1C variant. Among the CMV-associated chains, three were confirmed in vitro as specific for CMV antigens.

Amplification used 60 Vbeta primers and 13 Jbeta primers. Source study methods: Some 10 million of the roughly 80 million unique TCR beta chains counted in a later analysis were shared. The assay was immunoSEQ multiplex PCR, and TCRdb's table has in-frame clones only and misses some. The DNA was the basis for D and trimming; V, J and clone size are from that table. The sample comprises around 150,000 clones, approximately 80% of which are singletons, and approximately 2% rests with the top ten. Germline lookup yields CDR1 SGHTA and CDR2 FQGTGA. The CDR3 is 15 amino acids. V was clipped by 5 bases and J by 0 bases; unmatched bases: 5.

This sequence originates from a man younger than 45 in good health and CMV-seronegative. This chain links TRBV7-3 with TRBJ2-3; 7 nucleotides line up with TRBD2. The sample taken for sequencing was PBMCs. CDR3 sequence (DNA): TGTGCCAGCAGCCCTAGCGGTGCTAGCACAGATACGCAGTATTTT. Amino acids: CASSPSGASTDTQYF.